Shown below are 18 T cell receptor beta chains from a single sample sequenced in a study of T cell responses to AZD1222 COVID-19 vaccine. Here immunoSEQ multiplex PCR was the method, and the copy in TCRdb shows in-frame clones only, minus some. The repertoire holds around 99,000 clones, with more than 70% as singletons. The material sequenced was peripheral blood, taken on day 0 of AZD1222 vaccination. These receptors originate from an adult in good health.

The chain joins TRBV6-1 to TRBJ1-1; 7 bases align to TRBD1. Germline V lookup: CDR1 MNHNS, CDR2 SASEGT. V lost 3 bases, J lost 4 bases, and 2 bases stayed unmatched. This CDR3 is 13 amino acids long. The CDR3 DNA is TGTGCCAGCAGTGACAGGGGGAGCACTGAAGCTTTCTTT. Protein sequence: CASSDRGSTEAFF.

For the CDR3, the DNA is TGTGCCAGCAGCCCGGACAGGGTGAACACTGAAGCTTTCTTT. This sequence encodes CASSPDRVNTEAFF. The chain combines TRBV3-1 (or the pseudogene TRBV3-2) with TRBJ1-1; 8 positions match TRBD1. V was pared by 4 bases and J by 0 bases, with 1 base of the junction left unmatched. The germline CDR1 and CDR2 sequences are LGHDT and YNNKEL (reference sequence). The CDR3 length is 14 residues.

The V and J genes are TRBV7-8 and TRBJ1-6; 8 nucleotides match TRBD1. Germline CDR1 is SGHVS and CDR2 is FQNEAQ. The CDR3 is 15 amino acids. Trimming took 2 bases from V and 7 from J; bases not matched to a gene: 4. As DNA, the CDR3 is TGTGCCAGCAGCTTAAAGGACAGGGAAAATTCACCCCTCCACTTT. It codes for CASSLKDRENSPLHF.

This chain connects TRBV28 to TRBJ1-1, with D possibly TRBD1 on 6 matching bases. The CDR3 contains 12 residues. Germline V gives CDR1 MDHEN, CDR2 SYDVKM. In DNA form, the CDR3 reads TGTGGCGCACAGGGATGGGCCACTGAAGCTTTCTTT. Translated, it gives CGAQGWATEAFF.

V and J are TRBV5-1 and TRBJ1-2; no reliable D call. This CDR3 spans 14 amino acids. The germline V and J ends were trimmed by 1 base and 6 bases, with 13 bases remaining between them. Germline V gene sequence: CDR1 SGHRS, CDR2 YFSETQ. CDR3 sequence reads: CASSLRGGGNGYTF. As DNA, the CDR3 is TGCGCCAGCAGCTTGCGGGGTGGAGGGAATGGCTACACCTTC. Supplemented by reference TRBV5-1 and TRBJ1-2, the full variable domain reads KAGVTQTPRYLIKTRGQQVTLSCSPISGHRSVSWYQQTPGQGLQFLFEYFSETQRNKGNFPGRFSGRQFSNSRSEMNVSTLELGDSALYLCASSLRGGGNGYTFGSGTRLTVV.

The CDR3 DNA follows: TGTGCCAGCCGGACTAGCGGGGGGGCCGGTGACACAGATACGCAGTATTTT. Translation: CASRTSGGAGDTDTQYF. The J gene is TRBJ2-3, the V gene TRBV28, with TRBD2 matching 15 bases. This CDR3 comprises 17 residues. Germline V gene data show CDR1 as MDHEN and CDR2 as SYDVKM. Trimming took 8 bases from V and 2 from J; bases not matched to a gene: 8.

J is TRBJ1-4 and V is TRBV2; D not resolved. Looked up from germline, CDR1 is SNHLY and CDR2 is FYNNEI. The CDR3 is 13 residues long. Trimming stripped 6 bases from V and 8 bases from J, with 13 bases between. The CDR3 nucleotides read TGTGCCAGCAGAGTTGAAGTGTTGGAAAAACTGTTTTTT. Encoded protein: CASRVEVLEKLFF.

The chain employs TRBV24-1 and TRBJ1-2; tentative D call: TRBD1 (6 bases). Trimming left V 4 bases short and J 6 bases short, with 11 bases between. The CDR3 has 13 amino acids. Germline V gene lookup returns CDR1 KGHDR and CDR2 SFDVKD. CDR3 sequence: CATSEGRGHGYTF. CDR3 coding DNA: TGTGCCACCAGTGAGGGCCGGGGGCATGGCTACACCTTC.

The rearrangement links TRBV19 to TRBJ2-6, with D tentatively TRBD1 (6 bases). From germline, CDR1 is LNHDA and CDR2 SQIVND (reference sequence). V was pared by 5 bases and J by 4 bases, with 15 bases between. The CDR3 loop spans 16 amino acids. CDR3 protein: CASSREHRAGANVLTF. The CDR3, as DNA: TGTGCCAGTAGTCGCGAACACAGGGCCGGGGCCAACGTCCTGACTTTC.

V usage is TRBV30 and J usage is TRBJ1-4; D gene ambiguous. This CDR3 is 14 amino acids long. Germline V gives CDR1 GTSNPN, CDR2 SVGIG (reference sequence). V lost 2 bases and J lost 4, with 11 bases in between. The CDR3 here is CAWSPDEINEKLFF. The CDR3 nucleotides are TGTGCCTGGAGTCCGGATGAGATTAATGAAAAACTGTTTTTT.

The CDR3, as DNA: TGTGCCAGCTCATCGTCGGTGACTAGCTCCTACGAGCAGTACTTC. This sequence encodes CASSSSVTSSYEQYF. This chain links TRBV18 with TRBJ2-7; a weak D match, TRBD2 (6 bases). The CDR3 is 15 residues long. The germline V and J ends were trimmed by 5 bases and 0 bases, with 14 bases remaining between them. Germline CDR1 KGHSH, CDR2 LQKENI.

This chain joins TRBV7-6 and TRBJ2-7; 7 bases match TRBD2. Unmatched junction bases numbered 9, after V lost 5 bases and J lost 2 bases. Germline V gene lookup returns CDR1 SGHVS and CDR2 FNYEAQ. The CDR3 is 15 amino acids. The CDR3, as DNA: TGTGCCAGCAGCCCCAGGGTAGCGGGCCCCTACGAGCAGTACTTC. Translated: CASSPRVAGPYEQYF.

V is TRBV10-1 and J is TRBJ1-4; D might be TRBD1 (5 bases). The V end lost 2 bases, the J end lost 5 bases, and 21 bases lay between the germline ends. The CDR3 spans 18 residues. Germline V gene lookup returns CDR1 WNHNN and CDR2 SYGVQD (reference sequence). Written as DNA, the CDR3 is TGCGCCAGCAGTGAGGAAGGGGACTCAGCGTCCGGAAATGAAAAACTGTTTTTT. It codes for CASSEEGDSASGNEKLFF.

The chain has TRBV15 and TRBJ1-2, with 9 bases fitting TRBD1. The CDR3 totals 15 residues. Per germline, CDR1 LNHNV and CDR2 YYDKDF (reference sequence). Germline trimming cut 4 bases from V and 4 bases from J; bases unmatched to any gene: 7. The CDR3 nucleotides are TGTGCCACCAGCATCGACAGGGGGAATGGCTATGGCTACACCTTC. Protein product: CATSIDRGNGYGYTF.

The chain has TRBV12-3 or TRBV12-4 and TRBJ2-3, with D maybe TRBD2 (5 bases). This CDR3 has 13 residues. Trimming took 8 bases from V and 1 from J, leaving 10 bases between them. CDR3 DNA: TGTGCCAGCCTACTTAGCGGCACAGATACGCAGTATTTT. This gives the protein CASLLSGTDTQYF.

The V gene is TRBV25-1, the J gene TRBJ2-3; 7 bases align to TRBD1. V trimming: 6 bases; J trimming: 1 base; junction bases outside the gene matches: 10. This CDR3 is built from 16 residues. The germline V gene encodes CDR1 MGHDK and CDR2 SYGVNS. CDR3 bases: TGTGCCAGCAGCTTAGGGGGCGCATTTGGCACAGATACGCAGTATTTT. Translated, it gives CASSLGGAFGTDTQYF.

The chain joins TRBV6-6 to TRBJ1-2; 9 bases line up with TRBD1. CDR1 and CDR2 (germline): MNHNY, SVGAGI (reference sequence). Trimming took 5 bases from V and 5 from J; bases not matched to a gene: 3. The CDR3 consists of 13 residues. The CDR3 spells CASSPGTGYGYTF. DNA for the CDR3: TGTGCCAGCAGTCCCGGGACAGGGTATGGCTACACCTTC.

V gene TRBV11-2 combines with J gene TRBJ2-3; 10 positions agree with TRBD2. Germline loops: CDR1 SGHAT, CDR2 FQNNGV. The ends lost 2 bases at V and 5 bases at J; junction bases unmatched: 10. The CDR3 totals 17 residues. The CDR3 DNA follows: TGTGCCAGCAGCTTAAGGGCACCGGCTAGCGGGGGAGATACGCAGTATTTT. This encodes CASSLRAPASGGDTQYF. Variable domain in full (rest from reference TRBV11-2 and TRBJ2-3): EAGVAQSPRYKIIEKRQSVAFWCNPISGHATLYWYQQILGQGPKLLIQFQNNGVVDDSQLPKDRFSAERLKGVDSTLKIQPAKLEDSAVYLCASSLRAPASGGDTQYFGPGTRLTVL.